One sample yielded the 8 T cell receptor beta chains listed below, sequenced in a study of T cells in Graves' hyperthyroidism and ophthalmopathy. RNA transcripts were the template for amplifying TCR beta CDR3 regions. A first-round RT-PCR of the TCR CDR3 used the HTBI primer set. MiXCR, applied by TCRdb to the multiplex PCR reads, yields one record per CDR3 protein. The sample contains a few hundred thousand distinct CDR3 sequences, 15% of which appear only once. The sequenced sample consisted of blood. The receptors shown here come from a woman aged 25 to 45 with Graves' hyperthyroidism.

This clonotype has a handful of counts. The chain has TRBV7-2 and TRBJ2-5; 7 nucleotides align to TRBD1. The CDR3 has 14 amino acids. Losses at the gene ends were 2 bases for V and 2 bases for J; bases not matched to a gene: 2. CDR1 is SGHTA, CDR2 FQGNSA, per germline. CDR3 coding DNA: TGTGCCAGCAGCTTACAACAGGGGCAAGAGACCCAGTACTTC. This gives the protein CASSLQQGQETQYF.

This clonotype was observed a few times. This chain's CDR3 is CASSAARGLAAYEQYF. CDR3 DNA sequence: TGTGCCAGCAGCGCCGCCCGGGGACTAGCGGCCTACGAGCAGTACTTC. The chain couples TRBV5-6 to TRBJ2-7, with 11 nucleotides matching TRBD2. The CDR3 is 16 residues long. J lost 2 bases, V lost 4 bases, and 8 bases had no gene match. Germline V gene lookup returns CDR1 SGHDT and CDR2 YYEEEE.

This chain connects TRBV24-1 to TRBJ2-3; D is unresolved. The germline V gene encodes CDR1 KGHDR and CDR2 SFDVKD. V was pared by 1 base and J by 2 bases, with 9 bases between. This CDR3 region has 15 residues. The CDR3 reads CATSDLWGNTDTQYF. CDR3 DNA sequence: TGTGCCACCAGTGATTTATGGGGAAACACAGATACGCAGTATTTT.

This clonotype showed up many times. This chain links TRBV20-1 with TRBJ2-5, with TRBD2 matching over 10 bases. The CDR3 extends over 16 amino acids. Germline trimming cut 2 bases from V and 5 bases from J; bases unmatched to any gene: 11. The germline CDR1 and CDR2 sequences are DFQATT and SNEGSKA (reference sequence). The CDR3 DNA follows: TGCAGTGCTAGACTTCCCCTAAGCGGGAGGGGCGAGACCCAGTACTTC. This gives the protein CSARLPLSGRGETQYF.

This clonotype appeared a few times. This chain joins TRBV7-9 and TRBJ1-1; 7 nucleotides agree with TRBD1. There are 14 residues in the CDR3. The V segment lost 4 bases and the J segment 1 base; nucleotides outside the gene matches: 3. CDR1 SEHNR and CDR2 FQNEAQ come from the germline V gene (reference sequence). The CDR3 DNA sequence: TGTGCCAGCAGCTCTTGGACAGGGAACACTGAAGCTTTCTTT. Translation: CASSSWTGNTEAFF.

This clonotype has just a few counts. This chain joins TRBV6-1 and TRBJ2-3; D uncertain. Germline assignment: CDR1 MNHNS and CDR2 SASEGT. V lost 2 bases to trimming and J lost 4 bases, with 16 bases between them. The CDR3 contains 16 residues. Here the CDR3 reads CASSERPGVISDTQYF. CDR3 nucleotides: TGTGCCAGCAGTGAAAGGCCGGGTGTGATTTCAGATACGCAGTATTTT.

The V and J genes are TRBV7-2 and TRBJ2-7; 13 bases fit TRBD2. This CDR3 is 19 amino acids long. Trimming cost V 1 base and J 6 bases; bases outside gene matches: 15. Germline values: CDR1 SGHTA, CDR2 FQGNSA. The chain's CDR3 is CASSLVFLVTSGRRAEQYF. DNA for the CDR3: TGTGCCAGCAGCTTAGTCTTTTTGGTGACTAGCGGGAGGAGGGCCGAGCAGTACTTC.

This clonotype has a count of ten or more. The chain uses TRBV11-2 and TRBJ1-3; the match to TRBD1 covers 7 bases. The CDR3 has 16 residues. The J segment lost 4 bases and the V segment lost 0 bases, leaving 6 bases of the junction unmatched. Germline lookup yields CDR1 SGHAT and CDR2 FQNNGV. The CDR3 protein is CASSLDRGGAGNTIYF. DNA of the CDR3: TGTGCCAGCAGCTTAGATCGAGGGGGCGCCGGAAACACCATATATTTT.